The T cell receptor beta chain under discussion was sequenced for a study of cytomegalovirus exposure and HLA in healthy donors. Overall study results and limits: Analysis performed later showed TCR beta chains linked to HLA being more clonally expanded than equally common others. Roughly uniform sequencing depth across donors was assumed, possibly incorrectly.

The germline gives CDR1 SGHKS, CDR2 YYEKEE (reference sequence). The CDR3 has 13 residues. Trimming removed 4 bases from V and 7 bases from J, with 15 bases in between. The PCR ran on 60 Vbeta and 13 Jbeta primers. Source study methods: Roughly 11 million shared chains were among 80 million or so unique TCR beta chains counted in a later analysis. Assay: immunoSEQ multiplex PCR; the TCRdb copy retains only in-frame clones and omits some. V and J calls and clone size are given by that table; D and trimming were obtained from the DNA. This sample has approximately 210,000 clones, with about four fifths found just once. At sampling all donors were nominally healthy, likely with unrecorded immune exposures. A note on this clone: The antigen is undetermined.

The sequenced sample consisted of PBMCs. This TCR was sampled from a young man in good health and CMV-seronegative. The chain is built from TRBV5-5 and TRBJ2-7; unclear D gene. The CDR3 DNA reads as TGTGCCAGCAGCCCCGACTGGCTCGGGGAGCAGTACTTC. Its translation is CASSPDWLGEQYF.